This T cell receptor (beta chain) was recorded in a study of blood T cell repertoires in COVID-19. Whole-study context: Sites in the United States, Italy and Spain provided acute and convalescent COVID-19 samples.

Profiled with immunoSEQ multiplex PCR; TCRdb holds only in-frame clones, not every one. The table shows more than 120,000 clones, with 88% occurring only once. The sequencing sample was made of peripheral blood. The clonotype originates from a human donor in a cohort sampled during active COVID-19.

Here the CDR3 reads CASSSLRWGGKYEQYF. CDR3 sequence (DNA): TGTGCCAGCAGCTCACTGAGGTGGGGGGGCAAGTACGAGCAGTACTTC. The rearrangement joins TRBV11-2 to TRBJ2-7; D is possibly TRBD2 (7 bases). The CDR3 loop spans 16 amino acids. Trimming pared 4 bases from V and 4 bases from J, leaving 20 bases between. Germline lookup yields CDR1 SGHAT and CDR2 FQNNGV.